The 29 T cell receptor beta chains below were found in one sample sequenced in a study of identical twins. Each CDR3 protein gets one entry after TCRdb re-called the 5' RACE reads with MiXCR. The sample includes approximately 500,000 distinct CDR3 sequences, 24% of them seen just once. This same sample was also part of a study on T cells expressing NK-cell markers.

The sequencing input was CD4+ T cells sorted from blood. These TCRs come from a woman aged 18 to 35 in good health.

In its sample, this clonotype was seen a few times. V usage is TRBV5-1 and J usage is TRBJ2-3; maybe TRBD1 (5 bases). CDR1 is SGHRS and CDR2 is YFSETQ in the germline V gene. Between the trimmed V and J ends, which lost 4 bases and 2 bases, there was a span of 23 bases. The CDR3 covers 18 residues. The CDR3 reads CASSRVPLMAGSTDTQYF. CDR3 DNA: TGCGCCAGCAGCAGAGTCCCCTTGATGGCAGGGTCCACAGATACGCAGTATTTT.

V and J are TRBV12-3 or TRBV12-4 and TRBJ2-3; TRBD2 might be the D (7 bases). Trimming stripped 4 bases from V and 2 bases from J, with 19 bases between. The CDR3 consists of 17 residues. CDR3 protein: CASSWGGASWYTDTQYF. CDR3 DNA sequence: TGTGCCAGCAGTTGGGGGGGGGCTAGCTGGTACACAGATACGCAGTATTTT.

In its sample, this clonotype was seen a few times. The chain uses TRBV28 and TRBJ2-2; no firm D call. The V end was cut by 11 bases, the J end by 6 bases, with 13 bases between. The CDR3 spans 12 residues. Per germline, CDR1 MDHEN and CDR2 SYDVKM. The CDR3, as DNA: TGTGCCGCAGGCGGCTTGGCCGGGGAGCTGTTTTTT. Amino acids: CAAGGLAGELFF.

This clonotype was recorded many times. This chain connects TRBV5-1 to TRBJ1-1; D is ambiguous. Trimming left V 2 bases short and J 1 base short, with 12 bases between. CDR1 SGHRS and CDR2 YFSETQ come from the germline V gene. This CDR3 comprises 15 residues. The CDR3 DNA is TGCGCCAGCAGCTTAATCCAGGACGGGAACACTGAAGCTTTCTTT. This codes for CASSLIQDGNTEAFF.

The CDR3, as DNA: TGTGCCAGCAGTGAAATGTTGATCTTTGGGGCCAACGTCCTGACTTTC. Amino acids: CASSEMLIFGANVLTF. The V and J genes are TRBV6-4 and TRBJ2-6; D is unclear. CDR1 and CDR2 from the germline V gene are MRHNA and SNTAGT. This CDR3 has 16 amino acids. V was trimmed by 3 bases and J by 3 bases, leaving 12 bases between them.

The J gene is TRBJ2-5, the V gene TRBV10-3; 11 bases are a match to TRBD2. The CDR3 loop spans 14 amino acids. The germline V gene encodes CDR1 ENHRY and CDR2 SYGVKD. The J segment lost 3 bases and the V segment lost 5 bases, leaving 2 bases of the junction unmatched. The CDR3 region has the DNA TGTGCCATCAGTATTAGCGGGAGGGAAGAGACCCAGTACTTC. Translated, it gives CAISISGREETQYF.

The CDR3 protein is CSARVSGQFYNEQFF. CDR3 DNA: TGCAGTGCTAGAGTTAGCGGGCAATTCTACAATGAGCAGTTCTTC. The chain has TRBV20-1 and TRBJ2-1, with TRBD2 identical over 7 bases. Per the germline V gene, CDR1 is DFQATT and CDR2 is SNEGSKA (reference sequence). Unmatched junction bases numbered 6, after V lost 1 base and J lost 3 bases. CDR3 length: 15 residues.

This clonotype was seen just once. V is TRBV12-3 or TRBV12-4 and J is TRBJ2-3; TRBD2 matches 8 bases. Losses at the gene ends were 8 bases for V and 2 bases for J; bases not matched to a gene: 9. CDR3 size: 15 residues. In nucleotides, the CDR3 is TGTGCCAGCCGGGGGGGGTTGAGGCCCACAGATACGCAGTATTTT. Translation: CASRGGLRPTDTQYF.

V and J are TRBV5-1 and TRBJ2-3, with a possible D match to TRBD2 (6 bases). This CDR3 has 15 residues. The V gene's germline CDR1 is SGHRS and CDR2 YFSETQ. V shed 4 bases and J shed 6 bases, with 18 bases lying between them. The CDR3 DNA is TGCGCCAGCAGCACGGGACTCGTTCATGGGGATACGCAGTATTTT. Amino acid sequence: CASSTGLVHGDTQYF.

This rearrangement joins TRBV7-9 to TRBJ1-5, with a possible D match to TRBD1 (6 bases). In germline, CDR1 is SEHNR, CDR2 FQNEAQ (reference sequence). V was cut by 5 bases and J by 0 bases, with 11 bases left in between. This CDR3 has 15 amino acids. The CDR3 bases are TGTGCCAGCAGCGACGGACAGATTAGCAATCAGCCCCAGCATTTT. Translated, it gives CASSDGQISNQPQHF. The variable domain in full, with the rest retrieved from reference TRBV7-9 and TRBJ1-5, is DTGVSQNPRHKITKRGQNVTFRCDPISEHNRLYWYRQTLGQGPEFLTYFQNEAQLEKSRLLSDRFSAERPKGSFSTLEIQRTEQGDSAMYLCASSDGQISNQPQHFGDGTRLSIL.

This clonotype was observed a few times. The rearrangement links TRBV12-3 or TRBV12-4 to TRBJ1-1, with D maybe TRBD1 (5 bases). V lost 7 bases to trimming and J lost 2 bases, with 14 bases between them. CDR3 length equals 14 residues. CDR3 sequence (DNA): TGTGCCAGCATCCAACGGGACGGAAACACTGAAGCTTTCTTT. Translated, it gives CASIQRDGNTEAFF.

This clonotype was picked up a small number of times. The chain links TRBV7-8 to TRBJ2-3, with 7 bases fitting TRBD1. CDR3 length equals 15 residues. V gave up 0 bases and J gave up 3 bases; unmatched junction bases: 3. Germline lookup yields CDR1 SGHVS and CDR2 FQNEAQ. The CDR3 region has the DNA TGTGCCAGCAGCTTAGCCGCAGGGGGTACAGATACGCAGTATTTT. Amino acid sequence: CASSLAAGGTDTQYF.

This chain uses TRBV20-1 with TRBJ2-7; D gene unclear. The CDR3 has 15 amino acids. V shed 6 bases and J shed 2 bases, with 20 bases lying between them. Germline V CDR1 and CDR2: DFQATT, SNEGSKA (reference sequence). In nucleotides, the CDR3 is TGCAGTGCCAAACTAAGTCCGGGTGGGGCCTACGAGCAGTACTTC. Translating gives CSAKLSPGGAYEQYF.

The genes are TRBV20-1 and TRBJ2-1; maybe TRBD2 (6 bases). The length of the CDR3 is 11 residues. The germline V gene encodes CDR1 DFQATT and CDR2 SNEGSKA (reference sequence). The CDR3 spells CRGGNNNEQFF. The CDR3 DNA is TGCAGGGGGGGAAACAACAATGAGCAGTTCTTC.

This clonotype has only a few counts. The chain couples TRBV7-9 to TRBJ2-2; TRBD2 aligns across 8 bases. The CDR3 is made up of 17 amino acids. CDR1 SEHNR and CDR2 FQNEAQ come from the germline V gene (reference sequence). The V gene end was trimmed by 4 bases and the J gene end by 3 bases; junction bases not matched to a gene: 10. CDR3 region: CASSSSSGSGYTGELFF. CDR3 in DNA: TGTGCCAGCAGCTCCTCGAGCGGGAGTGGGTACACCGGGGAGCTGTTTTTT.

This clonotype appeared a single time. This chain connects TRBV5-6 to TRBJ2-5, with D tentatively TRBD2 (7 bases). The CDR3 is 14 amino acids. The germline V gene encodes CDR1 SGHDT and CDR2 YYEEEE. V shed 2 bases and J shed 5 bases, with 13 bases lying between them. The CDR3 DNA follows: TGTGCCAGCAGCTTTGGGGGGGGCCATGAGACCCAGTACTTC. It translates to CASSFGGGHETQYF.

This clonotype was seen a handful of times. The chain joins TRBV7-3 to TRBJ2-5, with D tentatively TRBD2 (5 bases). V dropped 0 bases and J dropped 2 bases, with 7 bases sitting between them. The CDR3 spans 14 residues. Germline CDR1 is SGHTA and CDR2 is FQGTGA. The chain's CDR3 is CASSLTRGQETQYF. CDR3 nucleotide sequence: TGTGCCAGCAGCTTAACTAGAGGGCAAGAGACCCAGTACTTC. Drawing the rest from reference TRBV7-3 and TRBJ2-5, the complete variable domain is GAGVSQTPSNKVTEKGKYVELRCDPISGHTALYWYRQSLGQGPEFLIYFQGTGAADDSGLPNDRFFAVRPEGSVSTLKIQRTERGDSAVYLCASSLTRGQETQYFGPGTRLLVL.

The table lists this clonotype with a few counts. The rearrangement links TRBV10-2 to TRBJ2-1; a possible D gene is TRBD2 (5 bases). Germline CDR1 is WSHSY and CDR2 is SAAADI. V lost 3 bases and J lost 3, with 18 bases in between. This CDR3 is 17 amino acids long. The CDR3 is CASSDLRSGAVYNEQFF. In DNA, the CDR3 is TGCGCCAGCAGTGACCTACGGAGCGGCGCGGTCTACAATGAGCAGTTCTTC.

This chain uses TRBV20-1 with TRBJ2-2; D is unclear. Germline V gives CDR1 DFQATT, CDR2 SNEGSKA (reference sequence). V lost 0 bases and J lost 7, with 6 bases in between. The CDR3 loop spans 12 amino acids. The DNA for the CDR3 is TGCAGTGCTAGAGATCGACTCGGGGAGCTGTTTTTT. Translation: CSARDRLGELFF.

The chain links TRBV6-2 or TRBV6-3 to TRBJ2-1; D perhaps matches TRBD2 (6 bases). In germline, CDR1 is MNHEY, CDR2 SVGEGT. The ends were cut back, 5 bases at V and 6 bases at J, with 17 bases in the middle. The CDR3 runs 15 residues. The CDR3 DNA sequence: TGTGCCAGCAGTAACCCGTTTTGGGGGGTCAATGAGCAGTTCTTC. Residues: CASSNPFWGVNEQFF.

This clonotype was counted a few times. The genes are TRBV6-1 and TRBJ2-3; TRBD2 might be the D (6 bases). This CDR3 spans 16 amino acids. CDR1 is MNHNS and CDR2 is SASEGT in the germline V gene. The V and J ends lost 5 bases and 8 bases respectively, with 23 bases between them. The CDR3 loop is CASSRPGTRGTLTQYF. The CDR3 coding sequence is TGTGCCAGCAGTAGACCGGGGACTCGGGGCACGCTTACGCAGTATTTT.

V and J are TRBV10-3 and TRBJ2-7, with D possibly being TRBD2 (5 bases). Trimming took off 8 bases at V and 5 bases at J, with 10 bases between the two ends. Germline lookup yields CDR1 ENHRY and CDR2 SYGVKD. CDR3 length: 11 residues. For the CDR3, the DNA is TGTGCCATCCGAGGGAGCGACGAGCAGTACTTC. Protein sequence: CAIRGSDEQYF.

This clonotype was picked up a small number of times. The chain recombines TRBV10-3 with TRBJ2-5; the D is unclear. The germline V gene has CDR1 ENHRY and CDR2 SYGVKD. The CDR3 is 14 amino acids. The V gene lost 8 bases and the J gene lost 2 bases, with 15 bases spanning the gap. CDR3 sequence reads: CAIESGIDQETQYF. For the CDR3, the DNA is TGTGCCATCGAAAGTGGAATCGATCAAGAGACCCAGTACTTC.

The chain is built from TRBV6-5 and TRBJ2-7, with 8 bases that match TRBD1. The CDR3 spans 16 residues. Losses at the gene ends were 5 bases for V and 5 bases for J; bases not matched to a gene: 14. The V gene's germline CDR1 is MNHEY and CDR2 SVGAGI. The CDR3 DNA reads TGTGCCAGCAGTCACGGAGGACAGGGTAGGGGTGACGAGCAGTACTTC. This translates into CASSHGGQGRGDEQYF.

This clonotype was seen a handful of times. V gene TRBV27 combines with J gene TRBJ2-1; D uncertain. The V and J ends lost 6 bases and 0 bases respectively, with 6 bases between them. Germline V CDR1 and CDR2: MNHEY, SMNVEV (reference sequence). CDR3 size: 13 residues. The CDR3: CASRERSYNEQFF. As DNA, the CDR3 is TGTGCCAGCAGAGAACGCTCCTACAATGAGCAGTTCTTC.

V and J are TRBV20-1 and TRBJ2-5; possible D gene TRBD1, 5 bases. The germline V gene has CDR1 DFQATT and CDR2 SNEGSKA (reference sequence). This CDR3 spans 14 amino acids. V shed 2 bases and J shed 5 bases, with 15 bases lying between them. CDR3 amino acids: CSARLQGMFETQYF. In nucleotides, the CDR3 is TGCAGTGCTAGACTCCAGGGAATGTTTGAGACCCAGTACTTC.

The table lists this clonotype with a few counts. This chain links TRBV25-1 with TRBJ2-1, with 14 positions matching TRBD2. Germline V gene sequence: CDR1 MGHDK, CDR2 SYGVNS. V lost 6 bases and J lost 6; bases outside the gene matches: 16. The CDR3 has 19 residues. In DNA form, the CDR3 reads TGTGCCAGCAGCAAGCGGAAGGGACTAGCGGGAGATCCCTCCAATGAGCAGTTCTTC. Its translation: CASSKRKGLAGDPSNEQFF.

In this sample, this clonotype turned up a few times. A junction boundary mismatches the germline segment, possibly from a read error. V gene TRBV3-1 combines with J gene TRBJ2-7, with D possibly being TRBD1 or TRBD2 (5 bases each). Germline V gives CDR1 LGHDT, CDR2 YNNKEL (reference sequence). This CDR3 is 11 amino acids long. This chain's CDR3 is CASSQGREGSF. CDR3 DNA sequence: TGTGCCAGCAGCCAAGGGAGAGAGGGGAGCTTC.

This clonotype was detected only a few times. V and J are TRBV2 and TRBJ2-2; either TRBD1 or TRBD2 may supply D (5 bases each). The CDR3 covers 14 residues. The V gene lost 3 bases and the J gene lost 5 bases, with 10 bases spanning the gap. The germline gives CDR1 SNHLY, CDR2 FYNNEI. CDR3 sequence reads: CASSERGDTGELFF. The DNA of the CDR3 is TGTGCCAGCAGTGAGAGGGGAGATACCGGGGAGCTGTTTTTT. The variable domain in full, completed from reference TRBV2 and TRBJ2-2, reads EPEVTQTPSHQVTQMGQEVILRCVPISNHLYFYWYRQILGQKVEFLVSFYNNEISEKSEIFDDQFSVERPDGSNFTLKIRSTKLEDSAMYFCASSERGDTGELFFGEGSRLTVL.